The 7 T cell receptor beta chains below all came from one sample that was sequenced in a study of beta chain features in type 1 diabetes. The sequenced template was cDNA made from the entire isolated RNA. Libraries were prepared by immunoSEQ multiplex PCR; TCRdb keeps only in-frame clonotypes and omits some of them. The data hold 70,000 to 90,000 clones, with roughly 31% observed a single time. Sequencing input: stem cell memory CD4+ T cells from blood. The receptors come from a woman aged 18-30 years in good health.

Turning to this clone: The junction differs from germline at one of its ends, possibly a read error. The J gene is TRBJ2-7, the V gene TRBV7-7; TRBD2 matches 11 bases. The CDR3 extends over 16 amino acids. Per the germline V gene, CDR1 is SSHAT and CDR2 is FNYEAQ (reference sequence). For the CDR3, the DNA is TGTGCTAGCAGCTACCGACGACTAGCGGGACCTTACGAGCAGTACTTC. This sequence encodes CASSYRRLAGPYEQYF.

This clone was seen only a few times. This chain connects TRBV6-6 to TRBJ2-5; 8 bases align to TRBD1. V lost 2 bases and J lost 5; bases outside the gene matches: 7. CDR3 length: 15 amino acids. Germline V CDR1 and CDR2: MNHNY, SVGAGI (reference sequence). CDR3 DNA sequence: TGTGCCAGCAGTTACGGACAGGGATGGTTGGAGACCCAGTACTTC. It specifies CASSYGQGWLETQYF.

The chain uses TRBV5-5 and TRBJ1-2; 8 nucleotides align to TRBD1. Trimming removed 6 bases from V and 4 bases from J; junction bases left unmatched: 8. CDR1 SGHKS and CDR2 YYEKEE come from the germline V gene (reference sequence). This CDR3 has 14 amino acids. The CDR3 is CASTRGPLAYGYTF. The CDR3 DNA reads TGTGCCAGCACCAGGGGGCCGCTTGCCTATGGCTACACCTTC.

The chain uses TRBV19 and TRBJ1-3; the D is unclear. This CDR3 is 16 amino acids long. Germline CDR1 is LNHDA and CDR2 is SQIVND (reference sequence). The ends were cut back, 3 bases at V and 0 bases at J, with 12 bases in the middle. CDR3 sequence: CASSIRGLDSGNTIYF. The CDR3 nucleotides are TGTGCCAGTAGTATTCGAGGTCTAGACTCTGGAAACACCATATATTTT.

This sequence joins TRBV2 and TRBJ1-5; 10 positions match TRBD1. This CDR3 spans 13 amino acids. In germline, CDR1 is SNHLY, CDR2 FYNNEI. J gave up 4 bases and V 10 bases, and 4 bases lay outside the gene matches. CDR3 region: CAMGGQGNQPQHF. The DNA of the CDR3 is TGTGCCATGGGGGGACAGGGGAATCAGCCCCAGCATTTT.

This clone came up a few times. The rearrangement links TRBV7-2 to TRBJ1-2; 7 bases line up with TRBD1. CDR3 length: 15 amino acids. Germline V gene sequence: CDR1 SGHTA, CDR2 FQGNSA. V shed 4 bases and J 5 bases; nucleotides not matched to a gene: 10. CDR3 in DNA: TGTGCCAGCAGCTACTTAGGGACAGATGGTTATGGCTACACCTTC. It is translated as CASSYLGTDGYGYTF.

The CDR3 DNA reads TGTGCCAGCAGTTACGGGGCGATGGGTGAGCAGTTCTTC. Protein: CASSYGAMGEQFF. This chain connects TRBV6-6 to TRBJ2-1; D is possibly TRBD1 (5 bases). Deletions cut 2 bases from V and 9 bases from J, with 11 bases between. Germline V gene sequence: CDR1 MNHNY, CDR2 SVGAGI (reference sequence). The CDR3 runs 13 residues.